The 31 T cell receptor beta chains reported below all come from one sample, sequenced in a study of T cell responses to AZD1222 COVID-19 vaccine (dated by TCRdb to the early 2020s). Preparation of the library involved the immunoSEQ multiplex PCR assay. TCRdb retrieved this table from immuneACCESS and kept in-frame rearrangements only. Not all clones are present; in checked studies, unresolved V genes account for under half, and no reason is known for the remainder. This sample holds approximately 80,000 clones; 85% to 90% were observed only once. Just over 30% of the sample rests with the top ten. The intended sense of this specimen's time point label: baseline before first vaccination. Sequencing used peripheral blood, obtained on day 0 of AZD1222 vaccination. These receptors originate from an adult in good health.

V and J are TRBV12-5 and TRBJ1-5; D gene unclear. CDR3 length equals 12 residues. V was cut by 2 bases and J by 5 bases, with 4 bases left in between. Germline CDR1 is LGHNT and CDR2 is FRNRAP. CDR3 sequence reads: CASGLPYQPQHF. The CDR3 bases are TGTGCTAGTGGTTTGCCTTATCAGCCCCAGCATTTT.

The chain couples TRBV29-1 to TRBJ1-3; 8 bases map to TRBD1. The CDR3 consists of 15 residues. Germline assignment: CDR1 SQVTM and CDR2 ANQGSEA. V shed 2 bases, J shed 4 bases, and the junction held 7 bases outside the gene matches. This CDR3 reads CSVETTGVKGNTIYF. The CDR3 region has the DNA TGCAGCGTTGAAACGACAGGGGTAAAGGGAAACACCATATATTTT.

This chain's CDR3 is CASSSGTPNTDTQYF. The CDR3 coding sequence is TGTGCCAGCAGTTCCGGGACACCGAACACAGATACGCAGTATTTT. This chain uses TRBV6-5 with TRBJ2-3; possibly TRBD1 for D (6 bases). Germline values: CDR1 MNHEY, CDR2 SVGAGI. CDR3 length equals 15 residues. V was clipped by 4 bases and J by 2 bases, with 13 bases between them.

The chain is built from TRBV29-1 and TRBJ2-2, with 7 bases identical to TRBD1. In germline, CDR1 is SQVTM, CDR2 ANQGSEA. This CDR3 contains 13 residues. Germline trimming cut 6 bases from V and 5 bases from J; bases unmatched to any gene: 6. This CDR3 reads CSVNDRDTGELFF. DNA of the CDR3: TGCAGCGTCAATGACAGGGATACCGGGGAGCTGTTTTTT.

The chain is built from TRBV18 and TRBJ1-5; D is uncertain. CDR3 length: 14 residues. Trimming took 2 bases from V and 2 from J, leaving 7 bases between them. Per germline, CDR1 KGHSH and CDR2 LQKENI. CDR3 nucleotide sequence: TGTGCCAGCTCACCATCCGGGGGCAATCAGCCCCAGCATTTT. Its protein is CASSPSGGNQPQHF.

The chain employs TRBV6-1 and TRBJ2-1, with unresolved D. This CDR3 is 16 amino acids long. V was clipped by 2 bases and J by 0 bases, with 11 bases between them. Germline V CDR1 and CDR2: MNHNS, SASEGT. The CDR3 sequence is CASSEKLPYSYNEQFF. DNA of the CDR3: TGTGCCAGCAGTGAAAAGCTACCCTACTCCTACAATGAGCAGTTCTTC.

The gene calls are TRBV7-6 and TRBJ2-6; D unclear. V was clipped by 3 bases and J by 4 bases, with 10 bases between them. There are 15 residues in the CDR3. Germline CDR1 reads SGHVS; CDR2 reads FNYEAQ. CDR3 in DNA: TGTGCCAGCAGCTTGGAAGGTTCCGGGGCCAACGTCCTGACTTTC. It codes for CASSLEGSGANVLTF.

V usage is TRBV28 and J usage is TRBJ2-7, with a tentative D call TRBD1 (6 bases). Trimming stripped 6 bases from V and 3 bases from J, with 18 bases between. The CDR3 spans 15 residues. Per germline, CDR1 MDHEN and CDR2 SYDVKM. The CDR3 sequence is CASSKGDMSLYEQYF. CDR3 DNA: TGTGCCAGCAGCAAAGGGGACATGAGCCTCTACGAGCAGTACTTC.

This chain connects TRBV5-6 to TRBJ2-7, with 7 nucleotides matching TRBD2. The V segment lost 2 bases and the J segment 3 bases; nucleotides outside the gene matches: 2. CDR3 length equals 13 residues. CDR1 and CDR2 (germline): SGHDT, YYEEEE. The DNA for the CDR3 is TGTGCCAGCAGCTTCCCTAGCGGCTACGAGCAGTACTTC. It encodes CASSFPSGYEQYF.

The genes are TRBV19 and TRBJ1-3; 7 nucleotides line up with TRBD1. From germline, CDR1 is LNHDA and CDR2 SQIVND (reference sequence). With V trimmed by 6 bases and J by 2 bases, 4 bases remained unmatched. The CDR3 is made up of 14 amino acids. The CDR3 protein is CASRPDRAGNTIYF. CDR3 coding DNA: TGTGCCAGTAGGCCAGACAGGGCTGGAAACACCATATATTTT.

The chain uses TRBV12-3 or TRBV12-4 and TRBJ1-6; D unresolved. This CDR3 has 13 residues. Trimming shortened V by 3 bases and J by 8 bases, and 8 bases separated the two germline ends. The chain's CDR3 is CASSLGSDSPLHF. In DNA form, the CDR3 reads TGTGCCAGCAGTTTGGGATCAGATTCACCCCTCCACTTT.

The V call is TRBV28, the J call TRBJ1-2, with unresolved D. The CDR3 contains 11 residues. Deletions cut 7 bases from V and 3 bases from J, with 6 bases between. Per germline, CDR1 MDHEN and CDR2 SYDVKM. The CDR3 region has the DNA TGTGCCAGCACGAGGGACTATGGCTACACCTTC. Its translation is CASTRDYGYTF.

The J gene is TRBJ2-2, the V gene TRBV4-2; no clear D. Per the germline V gene, CDR1 is LGHNA and CDR2 is YNFKEQ. There are 15 residues in the CDR3. V lost 1 base to trimming and J lost 1 base, with 7 bases between them. CDR3 region: CASSQAGGNTGELFF. The CDR3 DNA follows: TGTGCCAGCAGCCAAGCGGGCGGGAACACCGGGGAGCTGTTTTTT.

This clone was observed once. This CDR3 is CASSFRDFSYNEQFF. DNA for the CDR3: TGTGCCAGCAGCTTCCGGGACTTTTCCTACAATGAGCAGTTCTTC. The chain recombines TRBV11-2 with TRBJ2-1, with TRBD2 as a possible D gene (6 bases). CDR3 length: 15 amino acids. CDR1 is SGHAT, CDR2 FQNNGV, per germline. The ends were cut back, 3 bases at V and 1 base at J, with 10 bases in the middle.

The count of this clone is one. The V and J genes are TRBV5-1 and TRBJ2-7; TRBD2 is a possible D gene (6 bases). The CDR3 loop spans 13 amino acids. Trimming cost V 7 bases and J 1 base, with 12 bases left between them. Germline loops: CDR1 SGHRS, CDR2 YFSETQ. The CDR3 DNA sequence: TGCGCCAGCGCTATCGGGAGATCCTACGAGCAGTACTTC. This gives the protein CASAIGRSYEQYF.

V gene TRBV3-1 (or the pseudogene TRBV3-2) combines with J gene TRBJ2-2, with D maybe TRBD1 (5 bases). The CDR3 consists of 14 residues. V was pared by 3 bases and J by 6 bases, with 11 bases between. Looked up from germline, CDR1 is LGHDT and CDR2 is YNNKEL (reference sequence). Written as DNA, the CDR3 is TGTGCCAGCAGCCAGCTAGGGGTCGCCGGGGAGCTGTTTTTT. It specifies CASSQLGVAGELFF.

This sequence joins TRBV2 and TRBJ2-5; 9 bases line up with TRBD1. The CDR3 is 15 residues long. Germline V gene data show CDR1 as SNHLY and CDR2 as FYNNEI. J gave up 4 bases and V 6 bases, and 9 bases lay outside the gene matches. CDR3 region: CASRSSTGGTETQYF. The CDR3 DNA follows: TGTGCCAGCAGATCTTCGACAGGGGGGACAGAGACCCAGTACTTC.

V usage is TRBV29-1 and J usage is TRBJ1-1, with D possibly TRBD1 on 5 matching bases. The CDR3 has 12 amino acids. Trimming removed 6 bases at V and 4 bases at J, with 12 bases between. CDR1 SQVTM and CDR2 ANQGSEA come from the germline V gene. This CDR3 is CSVEGLATEAFF. The DNA for the CDR3 is TGCAGCGTCGAGGGGTTGGCCACTGAAGCTTTCTTT.

Only one count was recorded for this clone. J is TRBJ1-2 and V is TRBV6-6, with 7 bases aligning to TRBD1. The CDR3 is 15 residues long. After removal of 2 bases from V and 0 bases from J, the junction contained 3 bases not matched to a gene. CDR1 is MNHNY and CDR2 is SVGAGI in the germline V gene (reference sequence). The CDR3 nucleotides are TGTGCCAGCAGTTACGGGACAGATTCTAACTATGGCTACACCTTC. It is translated as CASSYGTDSNYGYTF.

V and J are TRBV6-2 or TRBV6-3 and TRBJ2-4; no firm D call. Trimming cost V 3 bases and J 5 bases, with 14 bases left between them. This CDR3 region has 15 residues. CDR1 MNHEY and CDR2 SVGEGT come from the germline V gene. The CDR3, as DNA: TGTGCCAGCAGTTATCACCACCTTCGCCAAAACATTCAGTACTTC. It yields the protein CASSYHHLRQNIQYF.

The chain links TRBV9 to TRBJ2-3; D is possibly TRBD2 (6 bases). Germline lookup yields CDR1 SGDLS and CDR2 YYNGEE. With 0 bases removed from V and 1 base from J, the gap between germline ends came to 9 bases. The CDR3 has 15 residues. CDR3 DNA: TGTGCCAGCAGCGTAGGGGGCGGGGGCACAGATACGCAGTATTTT. Translation: CASSVGGGGTDTQYF.

The J gene is TRBJ1-2, the V gene TRBV28, with 7 bases lining up with TRBD1. The CDR3 length is 13 residues. CDR1 and CDR2 (germline): MDHEN, SYDVKM. Trimming removed 6 bases from V and 4 bases from J; junction bases left unmatched: 5. This chain's CDR3 is CASSLDRAYGYTF. CDR3 nucleotide sequence: TGTGCCAGCAGCCTTGACAGGGCCTATGGCTACACCTTC.

This clone is a singleton in its sample. J is TRBJ2-3 and V is TRBV4-2; no firm D call. The CDR3 sequence is 16 residues long. Per the germline V gene, CDR1 is LGHNA and CDR2 is YNFKEQ. V lost 0 bases to trimming and J lost 4 bases, with 14 bases between them. The CDR3: CASSQDGSELPDTQYF. CDR3 sequence (DNA): TGTGCCAGCAGCCAAGATGGGTCAGAACTTCCAGATACGCAGTATTTT.

The chain employs TRBV9 and TRBJ2-7; D may match TRBD1 or TRBD2 (5 bases each). There are 15 residues in the CDR3. Between the trimmed V and J ends, which lost 0 bases and 2 bases, there was a span of 12 bases. Germline V gives CDR1 SGDLS, CDR2 YYNGEE. The DNA for the CDR3 is TGTGCCAGCAGCGTAGACGGGACGGGAACCTACGAGCAGTACTTC. Its protein product is CASSVDGTGTYEQYF.

V usage is TRBV27 and J usage is TRBJ2-7; the D is unclear. V gave up 4 bases and J gave up 2 bases, with 3 bases separating them. This CDR3 spans 11 amino acids. Germline loops: CDR1 MNHEY, CDR2 SMNVEV (reference sequence). The CDR3 spells CASSSTYEQYF. The CDR3 coding sequence is TGTGCCAGCAGTTCGACCTACGAGCAGTACTTC.

V and J are TRBV9 and TRBJ1-5, with 9 bases aligning to TRBD1. In germline, CDR1 is SGDLS, CDR2 YYNGEE. The length of the CDR3 is 14 residues. V dropped 3 bases and J dropped 6; count of bases not matched to a gene: 4. This chain's CDR3 is CASSDGQGSQPQHF. The CDR3 region has the DNA TGTGCCAGCAGCGATGGACAGGGGTCTCAGCCCCAGCATTTT. Together with reference TRBV9 and TRBJ1-5, the CDR3 gives the full variable domain: DSGVTQTPKHLITATGQRVTLRCSPRSGDLSVYWYQQSLDQGLQFLIQYYNGEERAKGNILERFSAQQFPDLHSELNLSSLELGDSALYFCASSDGQGSQPQHFGDGTRLSIL.

The chain links TRBV28 to TRBJ1-1; tentatively, D is TRBD1 (6 bases). V was pared by 6 bases and J by 2 bases, with 16 bases between. CDR1 MDHEN and CDR2 SYDVKM come from the germline V gene. The CDR3 runs 15 residues. The chain's CDR3 is CASSPRGAYNTEAFF. The CDR3 DNA is TGTGCCAGCAGCCCCCGGGGGGCGTACAACACTGAAGCTTTCTTT.

This chain joins TRBV14 and TRBJ1-2; D is ambiguous. V was shortened by 0 bases and J by 7 bases, with 9 bases between the two germline ends. The length of the CDR3 is 13 residues. In germline, CDR1 is SGHDN, CDR2 FVKESK. CDR3 DNA sequence: TGTGCCAGCAGCCAAGACGTGGTGGGTGGCTACACCTTC. Encoded protein: CASSQDVVGGYTF.

This clone was counted between two and nine times. V gene TRBV5-1 combines with J gene TRBJ2-7, with TRBD2 as a possible D gene (6 bases). This CDR3 has 15 amino acids. Between the trimmed V and J ends, which lost 4 bases and 2 bases, there was a span of 16 bases. CDR1 is SGHRS, CDR2 YFSETQ, per germline. This CDR3 is CASSPGVQGPYEQYF. CDR3 in DNA: TGCGCCAGCAGCCCGGGGGTTCAGGGACCCTACGAGCAGTACTTC.

The CDR3 sequence is CASSSLSYEQYF. The CDR3 DNA reads TGCGCCAGCAGCTCCCTATCCTACGAGCAGTACTTC. The V gene is TRBV5-1, the J gene TRBJ2-7, with D uncertain. V gave up 3 bases and J gave up 1 base, with 5 bases separating them. In germline, CDR1 is SGHRS, CDR2 YFSETQ. The CDR3 is 12 amino acids.

Only one count was recorded for this clone. V gene TRBV30 combines with J gene TRBJ2-7; perhaps TRBD1 as D (6 bases). The CDR3 sequence is 14 residues long. Germline V CDR1 and CDR2: GTSNPN, SVGIG (reference sequence). V was clipped by 4 bases and J by 3 bases, with 16 bases between them. The CDR3 loop is CAWNRQEVYYEQYF. CDR3 nucleotides: TGTGCCTGGAACCGACAGGAGGTCTACTACGAGCAGTACTTC.